This entry lists 3 T cell receptor beta chains sequenced from one sample in a study of T cells in Graves' hyperthyroidism and ophthalmopathy (dated by TCRdb to about 2019). Receptor amplification or capture employed multiplex PCR. The sequencer was an Illumina HiSeq 2000. The TCR beta CDR3 regions were amplified from RNA transcripts. A first-round RT-PCR of the TCR CDR3 used the HTBI primer set with the Qiagen OneStep RT-PCR kit. TCRdb reran the public reads through fastp at Q25 and MiXCR, keeping productive beta chains. Rows matching on CDR3 protein sequence are summarized as one entry with the most common DNA and genes. This sample comprises roughly 300,000 distinct CDR3 sequences, 20% to 30% of them detected only once. In total, the top ten clones hold approximately 30% of the sample. The sample was blood. These receptors were collected from a middle-aged man with Graves' hyperthyroidism that later progressed to Graves' ophthalmopathy.

This clonotype was recorded many times. A single base separates this from a much larger clone, so it may be a read error. V is TRBV20-1 and J is TRBJ2-5; 8 bases are shared with TRBD2. Germline V CDR1 and CDR2: DFQATT, SNEGSKA (reference sequence). There are 14 residues in the CDR3. With V trimmed by 4 bases and J by 4 bases, 8 bases remained unmatched. The CDR3 loop reads CSAIPAAGGETQYF. The CDR3 DNA is TGCAGTGCTATCCCCGCTGCGGGAGGAGAGACCCAGTACTTC.

This clonotype has at least ten counts. This rearrangement joins TRBV12-3 or TRBV12-4 to TRBJ2-7; 10 nucleotides line up with TRBD2. V dropped 7 bases and J dropped 4; count of bases not matched to a gene: 16. The CDR3 is 17 amino acids. CDR3 in amino acids: CASTAELGAGGPYEQYF. CDR3 nucleotides: TGTGCCAGCACAGCGGAGTTGGGAGCGGGAGGGCCGTACGAGCAGTACTTC.

This clonotype has ten or more counts. The V and J genes are TRBV28 and TRBJ1-1, with 8 bases aligning to TRBD1. The V gene end was trimmed by 8 bases and the J gene end by 0 bases; junction bases not matched to a gene: 5. The CDR3 has 14 amino acids. Germline CDR1 MDHEN, CDR2 SYDVKM. The CDR3 reads CASVRQGLNTEAFF. The CDR3 coding sequence is TGTGCCAGCGTCCGACAGGGGCTGAACACTGAAGCTTTCTTT.